This T cell receptor (beta chain) was obtained from a study of cytomegalovirus exposure and HLA in healthy donors. Study-level information: Prior work identified around 120 million unique TCR beta sequences in approximately 200 million T cells. The study's findings and limits: A few CMV-associated chains proved CMV antigen-specific in vitro. The study carried out a later analysis of TCR beta sequences. It associated approximately 16,000 of them with specific HLA alleles at a false discovery rate of 0.05.

CDR3 length: 17 amino acids. CDR1 and CDR2 from the germline V gene are SEHNR and FQNEAQ (reference sequence). As to this clone: Its antigen remains unidentified. At one boundary the junction diverges from the germline segment, which might be a read error.

Both 60 Vbeta primers and 13 Jbeta primers went into the PCR. The method was immunoSEQ multiplex PCR; TCRdb's version includes in-frame clones alone and lacks a portion of them. This sample yields about 110,000 clones, of which around 67% are seen a single time; around 4% belongs to the top ten. The rearrangement links TRBV7-9 to TRBJ2-2; TRBD2 aligns across 7 bases. The sequencing sample was made of PBMCs. This clonotype was obtained from a woman between 40 and 55 years old in good health and CMV-seronegative. In DNA form, the CDR3 reads TGTTCCAGCAGCCCCCGGAAGATAGCGGGCAACACCGGGGAGCTGTTTTTT. It encodes CSSSPRKIAGNTGELFF.